The clone carrying this T cell receptor (beta chain) was picked up many times. The sample originates from a study of T cells in Graves' hyperthyroidism and ophthalmopathy. This CDR3 is built from 15 residues. Germline V CDR1 and CDR2: SGHAT, FQNNGV. With V trimmed by 4 bases and J by 6 bases, 9 bases remained unmatched. Recently diagnosed hyperthyroidism of less than 2 months' duration affected patients aged 18 to 65. Regions amplified from RNA transcripts were the TCR beta CDR3 regions. HTBI primers drove first-round RT-PCR of the TCR CDR3. TCRdb analysed the multiplex PCR reads with MiXCR anew, one entry per CDR3 protein. The sample lists approximately 420,000 distinct CDR3 sequences; more than 13% were seen once.

The sample taken for sequencing was blood. The J gene is TRBJ2-3, the V gene TRBV11-2; 8 nucleotides agree with TRBD1. This TCR was sampled from a young woman with Graves' hyperthyroidism. The CDR3 nucleotides read TGTGCCAGCAGCTCGGGACAGGTGATGGTCGATACGCAGTATTTT. Encoded protein: CASSSGQVMVDTQYF.